This T cell receptor (beta chain) was observed in a study of blood T cells in healthy people across ages. V was pared by 3 bases and J by 3 bases, with 8 bases of the junction left unmatched. The germline V gene encodes CDR1 SGHRS and CDR2 YFSETQ. The CDR3 spans 17 residues. Study-level points and caveats: Long-lived donors exceeded aged donors in naive CD4+ cells and diversity.

To note about this clonotype: Its antigen is unidentified.

Next came a second PCR, run for about 7 to 12 cycles, which used a sample-barcoded 5' primer along with a J-beta primer mix. TCRdb reprocessed the 5' RACE reads with MiXCR, giving one entry per CDR3 protein. The sample contains around 1.7 million distinct CDR3 sequences, approximately 28% of which appear only once. Material for sequencing was blood. The genes are TRBV5-1 and TRBJ2-3, with TRBD2 matching over 12 bases. The clonotype originates from a woman in her thirties in good health. The CDR3 DNA reads as TGCGCCAGCAGCTACCTAGCGGGGGGGCCTAGTACAGATACGCAGTATTTT. This encodes CASSYLAGGPSTDTQYF. The full variable domain, rest sourced from reference TRBV5-1 and TRBJ2-3, is KAGVTQTPRYLIKTRGQQVTLSCSPISGHRSVSWYQQTPGQGLQFLFEYFSETQRNKGNFPGRFSGRQFSNSRSEMNVSTLELGDSALYLCASSYLAGGPSTDTQYFGPGTRLTVL.